This TCR beta chain was recorded in a study of CD8+ T cells in alopecia areata. Study overall: Each day, treated patients took oral tofacitinib twice, at 5 to 10 mg per dose.

Extracted RNA was reverse transcribed, and the resulting cDNA served as sequencing template. Data came from immunoSEQ multiplex PCR; TCRdb stores just in-frame clones and leaves some out. The table records approximately 210,000 clones, roughly two fifths of them present only once. Study findings and constraints: While patients received tofacitinib, many expanded lesional clones remained present in scalp and blood.

In regard to this clone: Its target is unknown.

After removal of 1 base from V and 9 bases from J, the junction contained 7 bases not matched to a gene. This CDR3 has 17 residues. CDR1 and CDR2 (germline): LNHNV, YYDKDF (reference sequence). Sample treatment: oral pan-JAK inhibitor, 5-10 mg twice daily. The specimen comprised CD4+ T cells sorted from blood, sampled around week 37, from a patient treated with tofacitinib. The clonotype was recovered from a human donor with alopecia areata. The chain carries TRBV15 and TRBJ2-1; 15 bases map to TRBD2. CDR3 loop: CATSRVGLAGGQGEQFF. CDR3 DNA: TGTGCCACCAGCAGAGTTGGACTAGCGGGAGGGCAGGGTGAGCAGTTCTTC.